The 13 T cell receptor beta chains in this list originate from one sample, sequenced in a study of blood T cell repertoires in COVID-19. TCRdb keeps only in-frame clones here, not all; method: immunoSEQ multiplex PCR. The sample records around 230,000 clones, 81% being singletons. The source material was peripheral blood. Receptor source: an elderly woman with acute or convalescent COVID-19.

The chain carries TRBV25-1 and TRBJ2-7, with 9 bases fitting TRBD2. CDR1 MGHDK and CDR2 SYGVNS come from the germline V gene. V was clipped by 7 bases and J by 6 bases; unmatched bases: 7. The CDR3 extends over 13 amino acids. The CDR3: CASTLAGPLEQYF. The CDR3 bases are TGTGCCAGCACCCTAGCGGGACCCCTCGAGCAGTACTTC.

This chain connects TRBV5-1 to TRBJ2-3, with 8 bases that match TRBD2. The germline V gene has CDR1 SGHRS and CDR2 YFSETQ. The junction had 7 bases not matched to a gene; V was cut back by 2 bases and J by 5 bases. The CDR3 is 15 amino acids. CDR3 DNA: TGCGCCAGCAGCTTCCAGCGGGGGAATAAAGATACGCAGTATTTT. This translates into CASSFQRGNKDTQYF.

V is TRBV18 and J is TRBJ2-7, with 7 bases that match TRBD1. With V trimmed by 4 bases and J by 4 bases, 16 bases remained unmatched. The germline CDR1 and CDR2 sequences are KGHSH and LQKENI. The CDR3 loop spans 17 amino acids. In DNA form, the CDR3 reads TGTGCCAGCTCACGTTCGTCTTGGCAGGGGGTTGTTTACGAGCAGTACTTC. Translation gives CASSRSSWQGVVYEQYF.

This clone was seen only once. V and J are TRBV5-1 and TRBJ1-4; perhaps TRBD1 as D (5 bases). The length of the CDR3 is 13 residues. V dropped 2 bases and J dropped 7 bases, with 9 bases sitting between them. Germline V lookup: CDR1 SGHRS, CDR2 YFSETQ. The CDR3 sequence: CASSLGEAEKLFF. CDR3 in DNA: TGCGCCAGCAGCTTAGGGGAGGCTGAAAAACTGTTTTTT. Complete variable domain (other parts from reference TRBV5-1 and TRBJ1-4): KAGVTQTPRYLIKTRGQQVTLSCSPISGHRSVSWYQQTPGQGLQFLFEYFSETQRNKGNFPGRFSGRQFSNSRSEMNVSTLELGDSALYLCASSLGEAEKLFFGSGTQLSVL.

V and J are TRBV5-1 and TRBJ1-1; D gene ambiguous. This CDR3 has 14 amino acids. Germline lookup yields CDR1 SGHRS and CDR2 YFSETQ. V lost 0 bases and J lost 0, with 6 bases in between. CDR3 loop: CASSLGGVNTEAFF. The CDR3 DNA is TGCGCCAGCAGCTTGGGGGGAGTGAACACTGAAGCTTTCTTT.

The chain employs TRBV19 and TRBJ1-2; 11 bases map to TRBD1. The germline gives CDR1 LNHDA, CDR2 SQIVND (reference sequence). The length of the CDR3 is 15 residues. J was trimmed by 5 bases and V by 4 bases; bases with no gene match: 6. CDR3 loop: CASSRDRGRSYGYTF. Written as DNA, the CDR3 is TGTGCCAGTAGTAGGGACAGGGGGAGGTCGTATGGCTACACCTTC.

The chain combines TRBV11-3 with TRBJ1-1; D possibly corresponds to TRBD1 (6 bases). The CDR3 is 14 residues long. CDR1 SGHNT and CDR2 YENEEA come from the germline V gene. V lost 3 bases, J lost 1 base, and 9 bases lay in between. In nucleotides, the CDR3 is TGTGCCAGCAGCTTGGGCAGGGGGAACACTGAAGCTTTCTTT. Amino acids: CASSLGRGNTEAFF. Complete variable domain (other parts from reference TRBV11-3 and TRBJ1-1): EAGVVQSPRYKIIEKKQPVAFWCNPISGHNTLYWYLQNLGQGPELLIRYENEEAVDDSQLPKDRFSAERLKGVDSTLKIQPAELGDSAVYLCASSLGRGNTEAFFGQGTRLTVV.

The CDR3 sequence: CASSILGGQITDTQYF. The CDR3 coding sequence is TGTGCCAGTAGTATATTGGGGGGACAGATCACAGATACGCAGTATTTT. The chain uses TRBV19 and TRBJ2-3, with D possibly being TRBD1 (7 bases). Germline CDR1 is LNHDA and CDR2 is SQIVND (reference sequence). Trimming pared 2 bases from V and 2 bases from J, leaving 14 bases between. CDR3 length equals 16 residues.

The chain recombines TRBV10-1 with TRBJ2-7, with D possibly being TRBD1 (5 bases). With 3 bases removed from V and 3 bases from J, the gap between germline ends came to 6 bases. The CDR3 has 12 residues. The V gene's germline CDR1 is WNHNN and CDR2 SYGVQD (reference sequence). Written as DNA, the CDR3 is TGCGCCAGCAGTGATGACAGCTACGAGCAGTACTTC. As protein: CASSDDSYEQYF.

This clone has only one observation. The J gene is TRBJ2-4, the V gene TRBV5-4; 9 nucleotides match TRBD1. Trimming took 4 bases from V and 2 from J; bases not matched to a gene: 7. Germline V CDR1 and CDR2: SGHNT, YYREEE (reference sequence). The CDR3 spans 16 residues. CDR3 DNA: TGTGCCAGCAGCCGTCCCGGGACAGGGTCCAAAAACATTCAGTACTTC. Residues: CASSRPGTGSKNIQYF.

The chain uses TRBV6-6 and TRBJ1-3; the match to TRBD1 covers 8 bases. Germline CDR1 and CDR2: MNHNY and SVGAGI (reference sequence). CDR3 length: 16 residues. V lost 6 bases and J lost 2; bases outside the gene matches: 9. Here the CDR3 reads CASRQTGESTGNTIYF. Here the CDR3 DNA reads TGTGCCAGCAGACAGACAGGGGAATCCACTGGAAACACCATATATTTT.

The chain carries TRBV12-3 or TRBV12-4 and TRBJ2-5; D unclear. Trimming removed 3 bases at V and 5 bases at J, with 10 bases between. This CDR3 contains 13 residues. DNA for the CDR3: TGTGCCAGCAGTTTCGAGTCCGGGGAGACCCAGTACTTC. It yields the protein CASSFESGETQYF.

This sequence joins TRBV11-1 and TRBJ1-1; a possible D gene is TRBD1 (6 bases). Trimming stripped 1 base from V and 1 base from J, with 10 bases between. Germline assignment: CDR1 SGHAT and CDR2 FQDESV (reference sequence). The CDR3 totals 15 residues. CDR3 nucleotides: TGTGCCAGCAGCTTAGATGGACAGCCGAACACTGAAGCTTTCTTT. This codes for CASSLDGQPNTEAFF. The full variable domain, with the rest looked up from reference TRBV11-1 and TRBJ1-1, is EAEVAQSPRYKITEKSQAVAFWCDPISGHATLYWYRQILGQGPELLVQFQDESVVDDSQLPKDRFSAERLKGVDSTLKIQPAELGDSAMYLCASSLDGQPNTEAFFGQGTRLTVV.